This T cell receptor beta chain derives from a study of OX40 agonist ivuxolimab in advanced cancers. CDR3 length: 17 amino acids. CDR1 SEHNR and CDR2 FQNEAQ come from the germline V gene (reference sequence). The V gene lost 1 base and the J gene lost 5 bases, with 18 bases spanning the gap. Concerning this clone itself: Its target is not known.

General observations from the study: CD4+ and CD8+ blood T cells expanded clonally by week 6 at 0.1 to 3.0 mg/kg.

The repertoire was sequenced with immunoSEQ multiplex PCR; TCRdb's copy has only in-frame clones and lacks some. Counted here are about 63,000 clones, roughly nine tenths occurring once; the ten biggest clones make up 10% to 11%. This material consisted of CD4+ or CD8+ T cells sorted from blood, taken in a trial of the OX40 agonist ivuxolimab. The clonotype originates from an adult with an advanced solid tumor such as melanoma, head and neck, liver or kidney cancer. The chain couples TRBV7-9 to TRBJ2-1, with D possibly being TRBD1 or TRBD2 (6 bases each). The CDR3 nucleotides read TGTGCCAGCAGCTTAGGCGGGGAACGGGGGCAAAACAATGAGCAGTTCTTC. This gives the protein CASSLGGERGQNNEQFF.